These 27 T cell receptor beta chains were all obtained from the same sample, sequenced in a study of blood T cell repertoires in COVID-19. TCRdb's table, derived via immunoSEQ multiplex PCR, lists solely in-frame clones and lacks some. The sample contains about 120,000 clones, less than 90% of which appear only once. Sequenced input: peripheral blood. The origin of the receptors is an elderly man with acute or convalescent COVID-19.

The chain is built from TRBV10-2 and TRBJ1-1, with 11 bases matching TRBD1. CDR1 WSHSY and CDR2 SAAADI come from the germline V gene. CDR3 size: 14 residues. V was pared by 5 bases and J by 11 bases, with 10 bases of the junction left unmatched. CDR3 protein: CASSSRTGGASAFF. CDR3 coding DNA: TGCGCCAGCAGTTCGCGGACAGGGGGCGCTTCTGCTTTCTTT.

The rearrangement uses TRBV20-1 and TRBJ2-5; D not certain. Germline lookup yields CDR1 DFQATT and CDR2 SNEGSKA (reference sequence). Trimming left V 6 bases short and J 6 bases short, with 11 bases between. This CDR3 comprises 11 residues. The CDR3 DNA follows: TGCAGTGCCCCGGGTCTACAGACCCAGTACTTC. It yields the protein CSAPGLQTQYF.

The chain employs TRBV6-6 and TRBJ1-5; 10 nucleotides match TRBD1. Trimming cost V 3 bases and J 5 bases; bases outside gene matches: 4. CDR1 and CDR2 from the germline V gene are MNHNY and SVGAGI (reference sequence). This CDR3 spans 15 amino acids. CDR3 residues: CASSYFGTGDQPQHF. CDR3 in DNA: TGTGCCAGCAGTTATTTCGGGACAGGGGATCAGCCCCAGCATTTT.

The chain links TRBV6-6 to TRBJ1-4; D is unresolved. The germline V gene encodes CDR1 MNHNY and CDR2 SVGAGI (reference sequence). The CDR3 is 14 amino acids. V lost 6 bases and J 5 bases, leaving 13 bases between the germline ends. CDR3 residues: CASRLEPLNEKLFF. In DNA, the CDR3 is TGTGCCAGCAGGTTGGAGCCACTAAATGAAAAACTGTTTTTT.

This chain links TRBV24-1 with TRBJ2-5; 9 positions agree with TRBD2. This CDR3 spans 15 amino acids. V lost 2 bases, J lost 4 bases, and 4 bases stayed unmatched. CDR1 KGHDR and CDR2 SFDVKD come from the germline V gene. The CDR3 DNA follows: TGTGCCACCAGTGATTCAAGCGGGGGGACAGAGACCCAGTACTTC. Its protein product is CATSDSSGGTETQYF.

This rearrangement joins TRBV6-5 to TRBJ1-6, with D hard to call. Between the trimmed V and J ends, which lost 0 bases and 14 bases, there was a span of 17 bases. Germline V CDR1 and CDR2: MNHEY, SVGAGI. The CDR3 has 15 amino acids. CDR3: CASSYSLQRVEALHF. The CDR3 DNA is TGTGCCAGCAGTTACTCCCTACAAAGGGTGGAGGCCCTCCACTTT.

The chain recombines TRBV2 with TRBJ1-2; 7 bases agree with TRBD1. Germline-derived CDR1 and CDR2 are SNHLY and FYNNEI. This CDR3 has 14 amino acids. Trimming took 4 bases from V and 3 from J; bases not matched to a gene: 5. CDR3 loop: CASSVYQGDYGYTF. The CDR3 DNA is TGTGCCAGCAGTGTATATCAGGGGGACTATGGCTACACCTTC.

The count of this clone is one. The V gene is TRBV5-6, the J gene TRBJ1-5, with TRBD1 identical over 10 bases. CDR1 is SGHDT and CDR2 is YYEEEE in the germline V gene. With V trimmed by 4 bases and J by 9 bases, 7 bases remained unmatched. The CDR3 runs to 14 residues. DNA of the CDR3: TGTGCCAGCAGCCCCGGACAGGGGGGGTGGCCCCAGCATTTT. Amino acid sequence: CASSPGQGGWPQHF.

The rearrangement links TRBV2 to TRBJ2-7, with D possibly being TRBD2 (7 bases). Trimming stripped 7 bases from V and 3 bases from J, with 16 bases between. Germline CDR1 and CDR2: SNHLY and FYNNEI. CDR3 length equals 14 residues. The CDR3 coding sequence is TGTGCCAGCAATTTACAGGGAGGGTTCTACGAGCAGTACTTC. Encoded protein: CASNLQGGFYEQYF.

This chain joins TRBV29-1 and TRBJ2-7; weak D call: TRBD1 (6 bases). The CDR3 is made up of 12 amino acids. V lost 6 bases, J lost 2 bases, and 11 bases lay in between. In germline, CDR1 is SQVTM, CDR2 ANQGSEA. In DNA, the CDR3 is TGCAGCGTCCAGGACAGTACCTACGAGCAGTACTTC. Translated: CSVQDSTYEQYF.

The chain combines TRBV5-8 with TRBJ2-1; D possibly corresponds to TRBD1 (5 bases). V was pared by 2 bases and J by 7 bases, with 10 bases between. Germline CDR1 and CDR2: SGHTS and YDEGEE. The CDR3 spans 13 residues. CDR3: CASSFQGRNEQFF. DNA of the CDR3: TGTGCCAGCAGCTTTCAGGGTCGGAATGAGCAGTTCTTC. The whole variable domain, remainder taken from reference TRBV5-8 and TRBJ2-1, is EAGVTQSPTHLIKTRGQQATLRCSPISGHTSVYWYQQALGLGLQFLLWYDEGEERNRGNFPPRFSGRQFPNYSSELNVNALELEDSALYLCASSFQGRNEQFFGPGTRLTVL.

The chain uses TRBV6-6 and TRBJ2-7; TRBD2 agrees at 9 bases. This CDR3 spans 15 amino acids. Germline loops: CDR1 MNHNY, CDR2 SVGAGI (reference sequence). Trimming removed 5 bases from V and 0 bases from J; junction bases left unmatched: 5. CDR3: CASSMLAGVSYEQYF. DNA for the CDR3: TGTGCCAGCAGTATGTTAGCGGGGGTCTCCTACGAGCAGTACTTC.

The chain couples TRBV15 to TRBJ2-7, with 11 bases aligning to TRBD2. The length of the CDR3 is 15 residues. The V and J ends lost 4 bases and 6 bases, in that order; junction bases with no gene match: 8. Germline CDR1 LNHNV, CDR2 YYDKDF (reference sequence). CDR3 coding DNA: TGTGCCACCAGCATCTTAGCGGGAGGGCCAAGCGAGCAGTACTTC. This codes for CATSILAGGPSEQYF.

V usage is TRBV24-1 and J usage is TRBJ1-2; D might be TRBD1 (5 bases). Germline V gives CDR1 KGHDR, CDR2 SFDVKD. This CDR3 is built from 12 residues. The V end was cut by 9 bases, the J end by 4 bases, with 11 bases between. The CDR3 DNA follows: TGTGCCACCTCCGCTGGGGCCTATGGCTACACCTTC. It codes for CATSAGAYGYTF.

The chain joins TRBV24-1 to TRBJ2-1; 11 nucleotides align to TRBD2. The ends lost 7 bases at V and 4 bases at J; junction bases unmatched: 5. CDR3 length: 15 amino acids. Germline V CDR1 and CDR2: KGHDR, SFDVKD. In DNA form, the CDR3 reads TGTGCCACCAGCTCTAGCGGGGGGAAATACAATGAGCAGTTCTTC. This sequence encodes CATSSSGGKYNEQFF.

This sequence joins TRBV27 and TRBJ2-6; TRBD2 matches 8 bases. Germline lookup yields CDR1 MNHEY and CDR2 SMNVEV (reference sequence). There are 18 residues in the CDR3. Trimming removed 2 bases from V and 2 bases from J; junction bases left unmatched: 8. CDR3 in DNA: TGTGCCAGCAGTTTAGCGAGCGGGGGCACTGCTGGGGCCAACGTCCTGACTTTC. Amino acids: CASSLASGGTAGANVLTF. Filled out from reference TRBV27 and TRBJ2-6, the complete variable domain reads EAQVTQNPRYLITVTGKKLTVTCSQNMNHEYMSWYRQDPGLGLRQIYYSMNVEVTDKGDVPEGYKVSRKEKRNFPLILESPSPNQTSLYFCASSLASGGTAGANVLTFGAGSRLTVL.

The V and J genes are TRBV6-5 and TRBJ2-1; TRBD1 aligns across 7 bases. The CDR3 is 14 residues long. J gave up 5 bases and V 2 bases, and 3 bases lay outside the gene matches. CDR1 is MNHEY and CDR2 is SVGAGI in the germline V gene. The CDR3 loop reads CASSYLGQNNEQFF. Written as DNA, the CDR3 is TGTGCCAGCAGTTACCTGGGACAGAACAATGAGCAGTTCTTC.

The chain carries TRBV20-1 and TRBJ2-7; weak D call: TRBD2 (5 bases). Germline V gives CDR1 DFQATT, CDR2 SNEGSKA (reference sequence). Trimming removed 6 bases from V and 7 bases from J, with 13 bases in between. The CDR3 is 11 amino acids. CDR3 coding DNA: TGCAGTGCGCCCAAGGGAGAGGAGCAGTACTTC. This encodes CSAPKGEEQYF.

The chain is built from TRBV18 and TRBJ2-1, with D perhaps matching TRBD1 (6 bases). Looked up from germline, CDR1 is KGHSH and CDR2 is LQKENI. V was cut by 6 bases and J by 9 bases, with 12 bases left in between. This CDR3 comprises 12 residues. DNA for the CDR3: TGTGCCAGCTCCCCAGGGACAAGTGAGCAGTTCTTC. This encodes CASSPGTSEQFF.

The chain's CDR3 is CASSASGQLGGNQPQHF. The CDR3 nucleotides read TGTGCCAGCAGCGCCTCCGGACAGCTTGGGGGCAATCAGCCCCAGCATTTT. The chain is built from TRBV7-8 and TRBJ1-5, with D possibly matching TRBD1 (6 bases). This CDR3 is 17 amino acids long. Deletions cut 5 bases from V and 2 bases from J, with 19 bases between. The germline V gene has CDR1 SGHVS and CDR2 FQNEAQ.

This chain uses TRBV4-2 with TRBJ2-1, with TRBD2 identical over 8 bases. Germline V gene sequence: CDR1 LGHNA, CDR2 YNFKEQ. CDR3 length: 15 residues. J lost 3 bases, V lost 4 bases, and 5 bases had no gene match. CDR3 residues: CASSPVSGDYNEQFF. CDR3 nucleotide sequence: TGTGCCAGCAGCCCCGTTAGCGGGGACTACAATGAGCAGTTCTTC.

The chain joins TRBV29-1 to TRBJ1-4, with D maybe TRBD1 (5 bases). Germline CDR1 is SQVTM and CDR2 is ANQGSEA. The CDR3 has 13 amino acids. The V and J ends lost 6 bases and 4 bases respectively, with 12 bases between them. The CDR3 DNA is TGCAGCGTCGCCCCAGACAGTAATGAAAAACTGTTTTTT. Protein product: CSVAPDSNEKLFF.

Here the CDR3 DNA reads TGCAGTGCTAGAGACGGGAACGAGCAGTACTTC. It is translated as CSARDGNEQYF. The V call is TRBV20-1, the J call TRBJ2-7; perhaps TRBD2 as D (5 bases). Germline loops: CDR1 DFQATT, CDR2 SNEGSKA (reference sequence). The CDR3 is 11 amino acids. The germline V and J ends were trimmed by 0 bases and 5 bases, with 5 bases remaining between them.

This rearrangement joins TRBV3-1 (or the pseudogene TRBV3-2) to TRBJ2-1; 8 bases line up with TRBD2. The germline V gene has CDR1 LGHDT and CDR2 YNNKEL (reference sequence). There are 15 residues in the CDR3. The V segment lost 4 bases and the J segment 6 bases; nucleotides outside the gene matches: 8. The CDR3 nucleotides are TGTGCCAGCAGCCTACTAGGCGGGGGGCCCAATGAGCAGTTCTTC. It codes for CASSLLGGGPNEQFF.

The V call is TRBV19, the J call TRBJ2-7, with 9 bases identical to TRBD1. This CDR3 has 15 residues. V was pared by 7 bases and J by 2 bases, with 9 bases of the junction left unmatched. CDR1 LNHDA and CDR2 SQIVND come from the germline V gene (reference sequence). CDR3 loop: CASKSSTGGAYEQYF. The CDR3 region has the DNA TGTGCCAGTAAATCATCGACAGGGGGAGCCTACGAGCAGTACTTC.

V usage is TRBV14 and J usage is TRBJ2-7, with 10 positions matching TRBD1. With V trimmed by 4 bases and J by 4 bases, 1 base remained unmatched. Looked up from germline, CDR1 is SGHDN and CDR2 is FVKESK. CDR3 length: 13 amino acids. The CDR3 region is CASSRTGGYEQYF. The CDR3 DNA sequence: TGTGCCAGCAGCCGGACAGGGGGATACGAGCAGTACTTC.

This clone was found once. This chain uses TRBV28 with TRBJ1-1, with 9 bases matching TRBD1. Per the germline V gene, CDR1 is MDHEN and CDR2 is SYDVKM. J lost 6 bases, V lost 4 bases, and 3 bases had no gene match. CDR3 size: 13 residues. CDR3 coding DNA: TGTGCCAGCAGTTACAGGGGGCTCGCTGAAGCTTTCTTT. Its protein is CASSYRGLAEAFF.